This T cell receptor beta chain is from a study of blood T cells in healthy people across ages. Study outcomes and limitations: Naive CD4+ cells and diversity were both higher in long-lived donors than in aged donors.

The second PCR ran roughly 6 to 11 cycles with a sample-barcoded 5' primer and J-beta primers. TCRdb re-analysed the 5' RACE reads in MiXCR, keeping a single row per CDR3 protein. Of about a million distinct CDR3 sequences listed, about two fifths are singletons. As for this clonotype: What it recognizes is unknown.

The CDR3 is 16 residues long. Germline assignment: CDR1 MNHEY and CDR2 SVGAGI. Healthy Russian Caucasian donors spanned ages roughly 6 to 100 years. Peripheral blood was drawn, around 9.5 milliliters per donor. Isolated PBMCs totaled at least 6 million in each sample. The chain links TRBV6-5 to TRBJ2-1, with D tentatively TRBD1 (5 bases). The J call may be mistaken, given a closer DNA end match to TRBJ2-7. The receptor was isolated from a man younger than 35 in good health. Source material: blood. The CDR3 nucleotides are TGTGCCAGCAGTCCCCAGCGAGTAGGGGTGTACAATGAGCAGTACTTC. Protein sequence: CASSPQRVGVYNEQYF.